The rows below give T cell receptor beta chains drawn from one sample of a study of early T cells in non-severe SARS-CoV-2 infection. MiXCR, run by TCRdb on the 5' RACE reads, gives a single entry per CDR3 protein. Of 65,000 to 95,000 distinct CDR3 sequences listed, around 5% were seen once; the top ten hold under 7.5%. This specimen was whole blood, taken at baseline. All receptors come from an adult who was a healthcare worker with PCR-confirmed SARS-CoV-2 infection or an uninfected control (not recorded which). The CDR3 runs from the conserved cysteine through the conserved F or W. The D gene is left open where the match is weak. Size is stated for part of the rows, as once, few or many counts, or as a class when the clone is expanded.

NA	many	TRBV24-1	TRBJ2-1	CATSDPGGVYNEQFF	TGTGCCACCAGTGACCCTGGGGGAGTCTACAATGAGCAGTTCTTC
NA	many	TRBV7-2	TRBJ1-1	CASSLSGQENTEAFF	TGTGCCAGCAGCTTATCCGGGCAAGAGAACACTGAAGCTTTCTTT
NA	few	TRBV18	TRBJ1-1	CASSPRGDLNTEAFF	TGTGCCAGCTCACCCCGGGGGGACCTGAACACTGAAGCTTTCTTT
TRBD1	NA	TRBV2	TRBJ1-4	CASSLYAGGTNEKLFF	TGTGCCAGCAGTTTATACGCAGGGGGGACTAATGAAAAACTGTTTTTT
NA	NA	TRBV5-1	TRBJ2-5	CASSIRVTPEGKTQYF	TGCGCCAGCAGCATACGGGTGACTCCCGAAGGCAAGACCCAGTACTTC
NA	few	TRBV21-1	TRBJ2-5	CASSKRSLAGVKTQYF	TGTGCCAGCAGCAAAAGGTCACTAGCGGGAGTCAAGACCCAGTACTTC
TRBD2	NA	TRBV4-2	TRBJ2-7	CASSQVGLATPYEQYF	TGTGCCAGCAGCCAAGTCGGACTAGCGACCCCCTACGAGCAGTACTTC
NA	many	TRBV7-9	TRBJ1-5	CASSLVVGESNQPQHF	TGTGCCAGCAGCTTAGTTGTGGGAGAGAGCAATCAGCCCCAGCATTTT
TRBD2	many	TRBV7-8	TRBJ2-7	CASSATSGRHSEQYF	TGTGCCAGCAGCGCAACTAGCGGGAGACACTCCGAGCAGTACTTC
TRBD2	few	TRBV28	TRBJ2-7	CASGTSGTLGEQYF	TGTGCCAGCGGAACTAGCGGGACTCTTGGGGAGCAGTACTTC
NA	few	TRBV18	TRBJ2-5	CASSPIVSGAEETQYF	TGTGCCAGCTCACCAATCGTTTCGGGGGCAGAAGAGACCCAGTACTTC
NA	many	TRBV7-6	TRBJ1-2	CASSPSQGSQNGYTF	TGTGCCAGCAGCCCTTCCCAGGGCAGCCAAAATGGCTACACCTTC
NA	NA	TRBV6-2/TRBV6-3	TRBJ2-1	CASSYPDGVGAHYEQFF	TGTGCCAGCAGTTACCCCGATGGGGTGGGGGCGCATTATGAGCAGTTCTTC
TRBD2	many	TRBV7-6	TRBJ2-7	CASSLAGGPYEQYF	TGTGCCAGCAGTTTAGCGGGAGGGCCTTACGAGCAGTACTTC
TRBD2	few	TRBV7-2	TRBJ2-3	CASGLADTDTQYF	TGTGCCAGCGGACTAGCGGACACAGATACGCAGTATTTT
TRBD2	NA	TRBV18	TRBJ2-1	CASSPLSGRTYNEQFF	TGTGCCAGCTCACCACTCAGCGGGAGGACATACAATGAGCAGTTCTTC
TRBD1	many	TRBV27	TRBJ1-5	CASRRGQDRGPDQPQHF	TGTGCCAGCAGGAGGGGACAGGACAGGGGGCCGGATCAGCCCCAGCATTTT
NA	many	TRBV19	TRBJ1-2	CASSPRQIYYGYTF	TGTGCCAGTAGTCCCCGACAGATCTACTATGGCTACACCTTC
TRBD1	many	TRBV18	TRBJ1-5	CASSPGQTNQPQHF	TGTGCCAGCTCACCGGGACAGACCAATCAGCCCCAGCATTTT
NA	many	TRBV10-1	TRBJ2-4	CASSEDQGAKNIQYF	TGCGCCAGCAGTGAGGACCAGGGGGCCAAAAACATTCAGTACTTC
NA	many	TRBV18	TRBJ2-5	CASSPQGGVLKETQYF	TGTGCCAGCTCACCTCAAGGGGGGGTCCTAAAAGAGACCCAGTACTTC
NA	many	TRBV20-1	TRBJ1-2	CSVRRQGRVVGYTF	TGCAGTGTCCGGCGGCAGGGAAGGGTTGTGGGCTACACCTTC
TRBD2	many	TRBV7-2	TRBJ2-4	CASIGLAKDIQYF	TGTGCCAGCATCGGACTAGCTAAGGACATTCAGTACTTC
NA	few	TRBV6-5	TRBJ1-6	CASSYSSGPSNGSPLHF	TGTGCCAGCAGTTACTCGTCCGGGCCATCCAACGGTTCACCCCTCCACTTT
NA	few	TRBV29-1	TRBJ2-7	CSVDRERRGEQYF	TGCAGCGTTGACAGGGAACGGAGGGGAGAGCAGTACTTC
TRBD1	many	TRBV12-3/TRBV12-4	TRBJ1-1	CASSLNRGTEAFF	TGTGCCAGCAGTTTAAACAGGGGCACTGAAGCTTTCTTT
NA	NA	TRBV7-6	TRBJ2-1	CASSSRDSQEQFF	TGTGCCAGCAGCTCCCGGGACTCTCAAGAGCAGTTCTTC
NA	NA	TRBV3-2	TRBJ1-4	CASRLTGQPNEKLFF	TGTGCCAGCAGGCTCACGGGACAGCCTAATGAAAAACTGTTTTTT
NA	many	TRBV7-7	TRBJ2-7	CASSPLGTDLYEQYF	TGTGCCAGCAGCCCCCTTGGGACCGACCTCTACGAGCAGTACTTC
NA	many	TRBV6-1	TRBJ1-1	CASWAGQGANTEAFF	TGTGCCAGCTGGGCAGGCCAAGGGGCGAACACTGAAGCTTTCTTT
NA	many	TRBV12-3/TRBV12-4	TRBJ2-7	CASRRQTYEQYF	TGTGCCAGCAGAAGACAGACCTACGAGCAGTACTTC
NA	many	TRBV9	TRBJ2-1	CASTPDGGSYNEQFF	TGTGCCAGTACCCCTGATGGAGGGTCCTACAATGAGCAGTTCTTC
TRBD1	few	TRBV30	TRBJ1-1	CAWSLDRGGTEAFF	TGTGCCTGGAGTTTAGACAGGGGAGGCACTGAAGCTTTCTTT
NA	few	TRBV11-3	TRBJ2-3	CASSFLTNSDTQYF	TGTGCCAGCAGCTTTTTGACTAATTCAGATACGCAGTATTTT
NA	many	TRBV25-1	TRBJ1-1	CASSGPFKRVTEAFF	TGTGCCAGCAGTGGCCCTTTTAAGCGAGTCACTGAAGCTTTCTTT
NA	few	TRBV28	TRBJ2-1	CASSFRGSSYNEQFF	TGTGCCAGCAGTTTTCGCGGGTCCTCCTACAATGAGCAGTTCTTC
TRBD2	NA	TRBV19	TRBJ2-5	CASSEGLSQETQYF	TGTGCCAGTAGTGAGGGACTATCACAAGAGACCCAGTACTTC
NA	many	TRBV7-6	TRBJ1-1	CASSSRDMNTEAFF	TGTGCCAGCAGCTCGAGGGACATGAACACTGAAGCTTTCTTT
NA	NA	TRBV3-1	TRBJ2-7	CASSYAHEQYF	TGTGCCAGCAGCTATGCACACGAGCAGTACTTC
NA	few	TRBV20-1	TRBJ1-1	CSGRGGGVNTEAFF	TGCAGTGGCCGCGGGGGAGGCGTTAACACTGAAGCTTTCTTT